These 9 T cell receptor beta chains share one sample of origin, sequenced in a study of blood T cells in healthy people across ages. Primers used in a second PCR of roughly 7 to 12 cycles were a sample-barcoded 5' primer and a J-beta primer mix. In TCRdb, the 5' RACE reads were re-called with MiXCR into one record per CDR3 protein. Of hundreds of thousands of distinct CDR3 sequences in the sample, approximately 50% are singletons; the top ten hold under 35%. The sequenced sample consisted of blood. The receptors were gathered from an older woman in good health.

This clonotype was detected once. The chain employs TRBV7-2 and TRBJ2-3; 13 bases are a match to TRBD2. The CDR3 consists of 18 residues. Germline CDR1 reads SGHTA; CDR2 reads FQGNSA. The J segment lost 5 bases and the V segment lost 3 bases, leaving 11 bases of the junction unmatched. CDR3 residues: CASSFSIGLAGAKDTQYF. CDR3 DNA sequence: TGTGCCAGCAGCTTCTCAATAGGACTAGCGGGAGCTAAAGATACGCAGTATTTT.

The gene calls are TRBV20-1 and TRBJ2-3, with D tentatively TRBD2 (6 bases). CDR1 and CDR2 (germline): DFQATT, SNEGSKA (reference sequence). The CDR3 covers 14 residues. Deletions cut 6 bases from V and 2 bases from J, with 15 bases between. CDR3 nucleotides: TGCAGTGCCCCGACTAGTTCTCACACAGATACGCAGTATTTT. Translating gives CSAPTSSHTDTQYF.

The chain employs TRBV5-6 and TRBJ1-6; no definite D call. The germline CDR1 and CDR2 sequences are SGHDT and YYEEEE. V was clipped by 1 base and J by 14 bases, with 22 bases between them. This CDR3 is built from 16 residues. CDR3 amino acids: CASSLWLRPTPGALHF. The CDR3 DNA follows: TGTGCCAGCAGCTTGTGGCTAAGACCGACCCCCGGAGCCCTCCACTTT. Using reference TRBV5-6 and TRBJ1-6 for the parts outside the CDR3, the full variable domain is DAGVTQSPTHLIKTRGQQVTLRCSPKSGHDTVSWYQQALGQGPQFIFQYYEEEERQRGNFPDRFSGHQFPNYSSELNVNALLLGDSALYLCASSLWLRPTPGALHFGNGTRLTVT.

V usage is TRBV7-9 and J usage is TRBJ2-4, with no clear D. Trimming took 1 base from V and 7 from J, leaving 8 bases between them. CDR1 and CDR2 (germline): SEHNR, FQNEAQ (reference sequence). This CDR3 is built from 13 residues. CDR3 residues: CASSLGENNIQYF. CDR3 DNA: TGTGCCAGCAGCTTAGGGGAAAATAACATTCAGTACTTC.

This chain joins TRBV2 and TRBJ2-4, with 8 positions matching TRBD1. The J call may be incorrect, as the DNA end agrees better with TRBJ2-7. Germline V CDR1 and CDR2: SNHLY, FYNNEI. This CDR3 is built from 14 residues. The CDR3 reads CASSGGTGPDEQYF. The CDR3 bases are TGTGCCAGCAGTGGAGGGACAGGACCAGACGAGCAGTACTTC.

CDR3 protein: CASSLEGMGTEAFF. Written as DNA, the CDR3 is TGTGCCAGCAGCTTAGAGGGGATGGGGACTGAAGCTTTCTTT. The chain employs TRBV7-9 and TRBJ1-1; TRBD1 might be the D (5 bases). CDR3 length: 14 residues. Germline CDR1 and CDR2: SEHNR and FQNEAQ (reference sequence). Deletions cut 1 base from V and 5 bases from J, with 11 bases between.

This sequence joins TRBV7-9 and TRBJ2-4, with D unresolved. This CDR3 contains 12 residues. Germline V gene sequence: CDR1 SEHNR, CDR2 FQNEAQ (reference sequence). With 3 bases removed from V and 7 bases from J, the gap between germline ends came to 7 bases. DNA of the CDR3: TGTGCCAGCAGCTTCTCTGGGAACATTCAGTACTTC. It specifies CASSFSGNIQYF.

V usage is TRBV12-3 or TRBV12-4 and J usage is TRBJ2-7; 10 bases match TRBD1. This CDR3 region has 14 residues. V gave up 7 bases and J gave up 3 bases; unmatched junction bases: 6. This CDR3 reads CASTRTGGYYEQYF. The CDR3 DNA reads TGTGCCAGCACCCGGACAGGGGGGTACTACGAGCAGTACTTC.

This clonotype has more than one count but fewer than ten. V is TRBV5-4 and J is TRBJ1-2, with unresolved D. Trimming pared 0 bases from V and 7 bases from J, leaving 10 bases between. Germline-derived CDR1 and CDR2 are SGHNT and YYREEE (reference sequence). This CDR3 has 13 amino acids. CDR3: CASSLDNSGGYTF. Written as DNA, the CDR3 is TGTGCCAGCAGCTTGGACAACTCGGGTGGCTACACCTTC. Full variable domain (outside the CDR3, taken from reference TRBV5-4 and TRBJ1-2): ETGVTQSPTHLIKTRGQQVTLRCSSQSGHNTVSWYQQALGQGPQFIFQYYREEENGRGNFPPRFSGLQFPNYSSELNVNALELDDSALYLCASSLDNSGGYTFGSGTRLTVV.